The next 27 T cell receptor beta chains were all read from a single sample in a study of metastatic and nonmetastatic thyroid tumors. TCRdb re-clonotyped the PCR reads through MiXCR. The table shows roughly 50,000 clones, with 22% occurring only once. Ahead of thyroid surgery, no patient had received treatment of any kind. The sample comprised blood. The receptors originated from a male donor with papillary thyroid cancer or a benign thyroid nodule (not recorded which). Some clones in this sample may be carry-over from other donors' samples.

This clone was counted a few times. The gene calls are TRBV15 and TRBJ2-7, with D possibly being TRBD2 (5 bases). Germline V gives CDR1 LNHNV, CDR2 YYDKDF (reference sequence). The CDR3 sequence is 14 residues long. The CDR3 bases are TGTGCAAACAGCAGAGCCGAGACGGGGAGAGAGCAGTACTTC. It yields the protein CANSRAETGREQYF.

This clone was found many times. This rearrangement joins TRBV5-8 to TRBJ2-4, with a weak D call TRBD1 (6 bases). CDR1 and CDR2 from the germline V gene are SGHTS and YDEGEE. Trimming removed 6 bases at V and 3 bases at J, with 16 bases between. The CDR3 totals 15 residues. CDR3 residues: CASTHDRHLKNIQYF. The CDR3 DNA is TGTGCCAGCACCCACGACAGGCACCTCAAAAACATTCAGTACTTC.

There are many counts of this clone. The same CDR3 is also encoded by other DNA sequences in this sample. The genes are TRBV9 and TRBJ2-5, with D perhaps given as TRBD1 or TRBD2 (5 bases each). Germline V gene sequence: CDR1 SGDLS, CDR2 YYNGEE. V lost 1 base and J 2 bases, leaving 12 bases between the germline ends. The CDR3 covers 15 residues. CDR3 in DNA: TGTGCCAGCAGCGTAACCTCAGGGACGCAAGAGACCCAGTACTTC. This encodes CASSVTSGTQETQYF.

This clone was detected many times. This sequence joins TRBV6-1 and TRBJ2-1; 13 positions agree with TRBD2. V was clipped by 5 bases and J by 6 bases; unmatched bases: 4. CDR1 and CDR2 (germline): MNHNS, SASEGT. This CDR3 is built from 15 residues. This chain's CDR3 is CASSPGLAGINEQFF. The DNA of the CDR3 is TGTGCCAGCAGTCCGGGACTAGCGGGAATCAATGAGCAGTTCTTC.

This clone was counted many times. The chain uses TRBV5-4 and TRBJ1-6; 7 nucleotides agree with TRBD1. Germline V gives CDR1 SGHNT, CDR2 YYREEE (reference sequence). The V and J ends lost 4 bases and 7 bases, in that order; junction bases with no gene match: 5. CDR3 length: 14 amino acids. CDR3 in DNA: TGTGCCAGCAGCCCGCAGGGGGTCAATTCACCCCTCCACTTT. It specifies CASSPQGVNSPLHF.

This clone has a count of ten or more. The V gene is TRBV5-1, the J gene TRBJ2-1; D might be TRBD2 (5 bases). The CDR3 has 15 amino acids. Germline V lookup: CDR1 SGHRS, CDR2 YFSETQ. V was cut by 2 bases and J by 7 bases, with 16 bases left in between. CDR3 amino acids: CASSFAEVSGNEQFF. CDR3 DNA sequence: TGCGCCAGCAGCTTCGCTGAGGTGTCGGGAAATGAGCAGTTCTTC.

At least ten counts were recorded for this clone. Other DNA sequences within the sample encode an identical CDR3. V and J are TRBV4-1 and TRBJ2-7; tentative D call: TRBD1 (5 bases). Trimming removed 7 bases from V and 2 bases from J, with 15 bases in between. Germline V gene data show CDR1 as MGHRA and CDR2 as YSYEKL. CDR3 size: 14 residues. This CDR3 is CASNQGQGAYEQYF. The CDR3 region has the DNA TGCGCCAGCAATCAGGGTCAAGGGGCCTACGAGCAGTACTTC.

A remark on this clone: Other nucleotide sequences from this sample produce the same CDR3. The CDR3 nucleotides read TGCGCCAGCAGCACAGGGGGAGGAGACGAGCAGTACTTC. Protein: CASSTGGGDEQYF. The chain combines TRBV5-1 with TRBJ2-7; 8 bases align to TRBD1. From germline, CDR1 is SGHRS and CDR2 YFSETQ. J was trimmed by 5 bases and V by 4 bases; bases with no gene match: 5. The CDR3 length is 13 residues.

The chain employs TRBV11-1 and TRBJ2-7; D possibly corresponds to TRBD2 (6 bases). The germline V gene encodes CDR1 SGHAT and CDR2 FQDESV (reference sequence). The CDR3 covers 16 residues. Trimming shortened V by 5 bases and J by 4 bases, and 21 bases separated the two germline ends. The DNA for the CDR3 is TGTGCCAGCAGCAGAGGTCCTGGCGGGGCGGGTTACGAGCAGTACTTC. Protein product: CASSRGPGGAGYEQYF.

This clone was seen many times. V gene TRBV19 combines with J gene TRBJ2-3; D gene uncertain. CDR3 size: 13 residues. Trimming took 4 bases from V and 2 from J, leaving 7 bases between them. CDR1 and CDR2 from the germline V gene are LNHDA and SQIVND (reference sequence). This chain's CDR3 is CASSSQITDTQYF. Written as DNA, the CDR3 is TGTGCCAGTAGTAGCCAGATCACAGATACGCAGTATTTT.

Many counts were recorded for this clone. The V call is TRBV27, the J call TRBJ1-6, with D possibly being TRBD1 (5 bases). Trimming shortened V by 3 bases and J by 8 bases, and 11 bases separated the two germline ends. This CDR3 contains 14 residues. Germline CDR1 reads MNHEY; CDR2 reads SMNVEV (reference sequence). As DNA, the CDR3 is TGTGCCAGCAGTTTGTTGGGGCAGGATTCACCCCTCCACTTT. Translation: CASSLLGQDSPLHF.

With regard to this clone: It may be a read error: a sequence one base away is much more abundant. This chain uses TRBV11-3 with TRBJ2-5, with 9 bases matching TRBD1. V trimming: 5 bases; J trimming: 9 bases; junction bases outside the gene matches: 19. This CDR3 has 17 amino acids. Germline values: CDR1 SGHNT, CDR2 YENEEA. The CDR3 is CASSPGLGQGMREAQYF. The DNA of the CDR3 is TGTGCCAGCAGCCCGGGCCTGGGACAGGGTATGCGCGAGGCCCAGTACTTC.

The chain has TRBV6-1 and TRBJ2-7; 10 positions match TRBD2. V lost 5 bases to trimming and J lost 10 bases; unmatched junction nucleotides: 8. CDR1 and CDR2 (germline): MNHNS, SASEGT. The CDR3 consists of 13 residues. The CDR3 loop reads CASSLAGEFYQYF. The CDR3 DNA reads TGTGCCAGCAGTCTAGCGGGAGAGTTCTATCAGTACTTC.

As concerns this clone: An end of the junction differs from the germline gene, which may be a read error. As DNA, the CDR3 is TGTGCCAGTACCCTCACAGCGGGGACGGGAAAGAACACCGGGGGGCTGTTTTTT. Its translation: CASTLTAGTGKNTGGLFF. The rearrangement uses TRBV19 and TRBJ2-2; TRBD2 aligns across 7 bases. The CDR3 extends over 18 amino acids. Germline-derived CDR1 and CDR2 are LNHDA and SQIVND (reference sequence).

V usage is TRBV24-1 and J usage is TRBJ2-2; D unresolved. CDR1 KGHDR and CDR2 SFDVKD come from the germline V gene. The CDR3 covers 17 residues. V lost 1 base to trimming and J lost 1 base, with 12 bases between them. CDR3 residues: CATSDFGAGLNTGELFF. The CDR3 DNA reads TGTGCCACCAGTGATTTCGGAGCCGGGCTGAACACCGGGGAGCTGTTTTTT.

This clone was observed many times. V and J are TRBV6-1 and TRBJ1-6, with a weak D call TRBD1 (6 bases). Germline V CDR1 and CDR2: MNHNS, SASEGT. V was cut by 6 bases and J by 4 bases, with 10 bases left in between. The CDR3 extends over 14 amino acids. The CDR3: CASSSGQYNSPLHF. The CDR3 DNA sequence: TGTGCCAGCAGCTCAGGACAGTATAATTCACCCCTCCACTTT.

This clone was recorded many times. V is TRBV12-3 or TRBV12-4 and J is TRBJ2-3, with D perhaps given as TRBD1 or TRBD2 (5 bases each). Trimming left V 3 bases short and J 7 bases short, with 14 bases between. The CDR3 has 14 residues. The CDR3 nucleotides read TGTGCCAGCAGTTTGGCGGGCAAGGGGAATACGCAGTATTTT. Translating gives CASSLAGKGNTQYF.

The chain joins TRBV6-1 to TRBJ2-2, with 9 bases identical to TRBD2. Trimming removed 4 bases from V and 5 bases from J; junction bases left unmatched: 2. The length of the CDR3 is 14 residues. CDR1 and CDR2 (germline): MNHNS, SASEGT. This chain's CDR3 is CASSGLAGTGELFF. In nucleotides, the CDR3 is TGTGCCAGCAGTGGGCTAGCGGGAACCGGGGAGCTGTTTTTT.

This clone appeared a single time. The conserved final phenylalanine or tryptophan is absent from the CDR3, which likely points to a read error. V and J are TRBV4-2 and TRBJ2-3, with TRBD1 as a possible D gene (7 bases). CDR3 length equals 15 residues. Per germline, CDR1 LGHNA and CDR2 YNFKEQ. The ends were cut back, 4 bases at V and 6 bases at J, with 17 bases in the middle. The CDR3 loop is CASSPRDRNTDTQYL. The CDR3, as DNA: TGTGCCAGCAGCCCGCGGGACAGAAACACGGATACGCAGTATCTT.

The J gene is TRBJ1-5, the V gene TRBV19; D possibly corresponds to TRBD1 (5 bases). The germline V and J ends were trimmed by 7 bases and 1 base, with 17 bases remaining between them. The CDR3 sequence is 16 residues long. CDR1 and CDR2 (germline): LNHDA, SQIVND (reference sequence). CDR3 DNA: TGTGCCAGTACCAGCGTGGGGGGGAAGAGCAATCAGCCCCAGCATTTT. As protein: CASTSVGGKSNQPQHF.

This clone was seen ten or more times. The chain employs TRBV11-1 and TRBJ2-2; 10 nucleotides line up with TRBD1. CDR1 SGHAT and CDR2 FQDESV come from the germline V gene (reference sequence). Trimming took 5 bases from V and 1 from J; bases not matched to a gene: 4. The CDR3 contains 16 residues. The CDR3, as DNA: TGTGCCAGCAGCGGGACAGGGGTCCGGAACACCGGGGAGCTGTTTTTT. It is translated as CASSGTGVRNTGELFF. Together with reference TRBV11-1 and TRBJ2-2, the CDR3 gives the full variable domain: EAEVAQSPRYKITEKSQAVAFWCDPISGHATLYWYRQILGQGPELLVQFQDESVVDDSQLPKDRFSAERLKGVDSTLKIQPAELGDSAMYLCASSGTGVRNTGELFFGEGSRLTVL.

V and J are TRBV11-2 and TRBJ2-1, with a weak D call TRBD2 (7 bases). The CDR3 is made up of 15 amino acids. The V end was cut by 1 base, the J end by 4 bases, with 11 bases between. CDR1 and CDR2 from the germline V gene are SGHAT and FQNNGV. DNA for the CDR3: TGTGCCAGCAGCTTAGCGGGGGGCTTTTACAATGAGCAGTTCTTC. As protein: CASSLAGGFYNEQFF.

This clone was recorded many times. The chain couples TRBV4-1 to TRBJ2-5; possible D gene TRBD2, 5 bases. V was cut by 1 base and J by 5 bases, with 5 bases left in between. The CDR3 runs to 12 residues. Germline lookup yields CDR1 MGHRA and CDR2 YSYEKL. The CDR3 spells CASSQGGETQYF. CDR3 nucleotides: TGCGCCAGCAGCCAAGGAGGGGAGACCCAGTACTTC.

This clone was seen many times. This sequence joins TRBV7-9 and TRBJ2-5; D gene unclear. The germline V and J ends were trimmed by 0 bases and 5 bases, with 13 bases remaining between them. Per germline, CDR1 SEHNR and CDR2 FQNEAQ (reference sequence). The CDR3 is 15 amino acids. Here the CDR3 DNA reads TGTGCCAGCAGCTTAGCGCTGGGCAGCCAGGAGACCCAGTACTTC. Translation gives CASSLALGSQETQYF.

This clone was seen at least ten times. The chain has TRBV27 and TRBJ1-3; D remains ambiguous. CDR3 length: 15 amino acids. The V gene lost 4 bases and the J gene lost 4 bases, with 14 bases spanning the gap. CDR1 is MNHEY, CDR2 SMNVEV, per germline (reference sequence). The CDR3 region is CASSSKGPAGNTIYF. CDR3 DNA: TGTGCCAGCAGTTCCAAAGGCCCGGCGGGAAACACCATATATTTT.

This clone came up many times. This chain links TRBV19 with TRBJ2-2, with 8 positions matching TRBD1. Per germline, CDR1 LNHDA and CDR2 SQIVND (reference sequence). This CDR3 region has 13 residues. V lost 8 bases, J lost 9 bases, and 8 bases stayed unmatched. The CDR3 here is CASQDRVERELFF. As DNA, the CDR3 is TGTGCCAGTCAGGACAGGGTAGAGAGGGAGCTGTTTTTT. The variable domain in full, with the rest retrieved from reference TRBV19 and TRBJ2-2, is DGGITQSPKYLFRKEGQNVTLSCEQNLNHDAMYWYRQDPGQGLRLIYYSQIVNDFQKGDIAEGYSVSREKKESFPLTVTSAQKNPTAFYLCASQDRVERELFFGEGSRLTVL.

The gene calls are TRBV6-1 and TRBJ1-2, with TRBD1 matching 8 bases. CDR3 length equals 15 residues. The germline V gene has CDR1 MNHNS and CDR2 SASEGT. The V and J ends lost 10 bases and 4 bases, in that order; junction bases with no gene match: 14. The CDR3 DNA sequence: TGTGCCACAGGACAGGGTACTTATTTGGGCTATGGCTACACCTTC. It yields the protein CATGQGTYLGYGYTF.